This TCR beta chain is drawn from a study of blood T cells in healthy people across ages. V was pared by 0 bases and J by 2 bases, with 16 bases between. The CDR3 consists of 16 residues. Germline CDR1 and CDR2: GTSNPN and SVGIG (reference sequence). Sample-barcoded 5' priming and a J-beta primer mix drove a second PCR of roughly 6 to 12 cycles. Every single cDNA molecule received a tag from a template-switch adaptor with 12 random nucleotides. TCRdb fed the 5' RACE reads into MiXCR, producing one record per CDR3 protein. The data show about 1.4 million distinct CDR3 sequences, approximately 59% seen once. In regard to this clonotype: What it binds is unknown.

Study-level results: In long-lived donors, naive CD4+ cell counts and diversity exceeded those of aged donors. Possibly confounding the expanded clonotype changes was the fact that donor CMV status was unknown.

The source material was blood. J is TRBJ1-1 and V is TRBV30, with D possibly matching TRBD1 (5 bases). This sequence originates from a man younger than 35 in good health. The CDR3: CAWSVKGGVLNTEAFF. The CDR3 DNA reads TGTGCCTGGAGTGTAAAAGGAGGGGTACTTAACACTGAAGCTTTCTTT.